This TCR beta chain was obtained from a study of cytomegalovirus exposure and HLA in healthy donors. Healthy donors of bone marrow made up the group. As concerns this clone: Its cognate antigen is unknown.

The PCR made use of 60 Vbeta and 13 Jbeta primers. Measured with immunoSEQ multiplex PCR; TCRdb has only the in-frame clones, and not every one. This sample has some 150,000 clones, with 65% to 80% found just once. Overall study findings and caveats: Other equally common chains were less clonally expanded than HLA-associated TCR beta chains, a later analysis showed. It emerged from a later analysis that several of the most significant clusters appeared to be linked to common viral pathogens.

Germline V gives CDR1 KGHSH, CDR2 LQKENI. V lost 3 bases, J lost 5 bases, and 14 bases lay in between. The length of the CDR3 is 14 residues. The receptor comes from a man younger than 45 in good health and CMV-seronegative. The chain combines TRBV18 with TRBJ2-7, with a possible D match to TRBD1 (6 bases). The sample taken for sequencing was PBMCs. As DNA, the CDR3 is TGTGCCAGCTCACCTACATTTTCAGGGGACGAGCAGTACTTC. Its protein product is CASSPTFSGDEQYF. The whole variable domain, remainder taken from reference TRBV18 and TRBJ2-7, is NAGVMQNPRHLVRRRGQEARLRCSPMKGHSHVYWYRQLPEEGLKFMVYLQKENIIDESGMPKERFSAEFPKEGPSILRIQQVVRGDSAAYFCASSPTFSGDEQYFGPGTRLTVT.